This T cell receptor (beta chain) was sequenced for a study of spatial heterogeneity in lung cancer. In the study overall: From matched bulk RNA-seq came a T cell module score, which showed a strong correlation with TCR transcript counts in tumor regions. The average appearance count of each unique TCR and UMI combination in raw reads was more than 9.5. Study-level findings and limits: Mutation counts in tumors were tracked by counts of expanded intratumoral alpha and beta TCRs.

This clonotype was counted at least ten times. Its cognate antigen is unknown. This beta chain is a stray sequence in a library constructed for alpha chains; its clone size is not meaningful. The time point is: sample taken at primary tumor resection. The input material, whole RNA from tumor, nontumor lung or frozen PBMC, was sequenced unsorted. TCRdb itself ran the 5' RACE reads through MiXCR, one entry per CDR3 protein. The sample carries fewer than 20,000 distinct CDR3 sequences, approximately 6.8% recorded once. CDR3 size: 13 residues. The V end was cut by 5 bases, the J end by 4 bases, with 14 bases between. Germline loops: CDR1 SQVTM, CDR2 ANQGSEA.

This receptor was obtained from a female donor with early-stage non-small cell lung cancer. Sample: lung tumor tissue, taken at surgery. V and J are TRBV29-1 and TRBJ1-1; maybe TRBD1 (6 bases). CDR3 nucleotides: TGCAGCGTTCTGGGGGGCCCCTCCACTGAAGCTTTCTTT. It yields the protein CSVLGGPSTEAFF.